This T cell receptor beta chain was profiled in a study of blood T cell repertoires in COVID-19. Whole-study context: Collection of acute and convalescent COVID-19 samples took place in the United States, Italy and Spain. Nucleic acid was either cDNA or gDNA, and it came from T cells, B-cell-depleted T cells, or PBMCs.

The germline V gene has CDR1 SGHTA and CDR2 FQGNSA. CDR3 size: 16 residues. V gave up 2 bases and J gave up 3 bases; unmatched junction bases: 4. Source study methods: Reference gene primers were amplified, and this amplification served to estimate nucleated cell counts. The data were produced by immunoSEQ multiplex PCR, yet TCRdb's version contains in-frame clones alone and is incomplete. The V and J calls and the clone size are those of that table, but D and trimming were determined from the DNA. Of about 370,000 clones in the sample, approximately 88% were seen once. The Seattle site enrolled patients during active infection and followed them longitudinally.

This TCR was recovered from a woman aged 30 to 39 with COVID-19, enrolled during active disease. The chain is built from TRBV7-2 and TRBJ1-6, with 7 bases that match TRBD1. Sequenced material: peripheral blood. CDR3 bases: TGTGCCAGCAGCTTACGACAGGGAGGCTATAATTCACCCCTCCACTTT. It yields the protein CASSLRQGGYNSPLHF. Filled out from reference TRBV7-2 and TRBJ1-6, the complete variable domain reads GAGVSQSPSNKVTEKGKDVELRCDPISGHTALYWYRQSLGQGLEFLIYFQGNSAPDKSGLPSDRFSAERTGGSVSTLTIQRTQQEDSAVYLCASSLRQGGYNSPLHFGNGTRLTVT.